One sample yielded the 13 T cell receptor beta chains listed below, sequenced in a study of OX40 agonist ivuxolimab in advanced cancers. Sequencing was performed with immunoSEQ multiplex PCR; in TCRdb, only in-frame clones are kept and a portion is missing. The sample consists of around 30,000 clones, about 92% of them appearing once. This material consisted of CD4+ or CD8+ T cells sorted from blood, taken in a trial of the OX40 agonist ivuxolimab. These receptors all stem from an adult with an advanced solid tumor such as melanoma, head and neck, liver or kidney cancer.

The chain carries TRBV5-1 and TRBJ1-2, with D unresolved. Trimming took off 0 bases at V and 7 bases at J, with 10 bases between the two ends. The germline gives CDR1 SGHRS, CDR2 YFSETQ. This CDR3 contains 13 residues. CDR3 amino acids: CASSLVWPGGYTF. Written as DNA, the CDR3 is TGCGCCAGCAGCTTGGTCTGGCCAGGTGGCTACACCTTC.

The chain has TRBV7-6 and TRBJ2-7, with TRBD1 matching over 9 bases. V lost 1 base and J lost 4; bases outside the gene matches: 8. The CDR3 is 16 residues long. CDR1 SGHVS and CDR2 FNYEAQ come from the germline V gene. CDR3 DNA: TGTGCCAGCAGCTTAGGTACTGGGACAGGGACATACGAGCAGTACTTC. Protein product: CASSLGTGTGTYEQYF.

The chain combines TRBV25-1 with TRBJ2-3; TRBD2 matches at 8 bases. Germline CDR1 and CDR2: MGHDK and SYGVNS. The trim removed 1 base at V and 13 bases at J, leaving 19 bases unmatched. CDR3 length: 17 amino acids. In nucleotides, the CDR3 is TGTGCCAGCAGTGAATTTAAGCGGACTCCCGGGGGGGGTGGTGAGTATTTT. Its protein is CASSEFKRTPGGGGEYF.

V gene TRBV5-4 combines with J gene TRBJ2-7; 9 bases align to TRBD1. With 4 bases clipped from V and 7 bases from J, the junction kept 12 bases outside the gene matches. In germline, CDR1 is SGHNT, CDR2 YYREEE (reference sequence). The CDR3 length is 15 residues. Here the CDR3 reads CASSPRDRALLEQYF. CDR3 nucleotide sequence: TGTGCCAGCAGCCCCCGGGACAGGGCCTTATTGGAGCAGTACTTC.

The chain has TRBV18 and TRBJ2-7; 10 nucleotides match TRBD2. The junction had 14 bases not matched to a gene; V was cut back by 1 base and J by 5 bases. The CDR3 is made up of 18 amino acids. Germline-derived CDR1 and CDR2 are KGHSH and LQKENI. CDR3 bases: TGTGCCAGCTCACCACTATTATTTTCCGGGACTAGCGTCGACGAGCAGTACTTC. This encodes CASSPLLFSGTSVDEQYF.

J is TRBJ2-7 and V is TRBV6-5; D gene uncertain. This CDR3 spans 13 amino acids. The V end was cut by 5 bases, the J end by 2 bases, with 10 bases between. CDR1 and CDR2 (germline): MNHEY, SVGAGI. In nucleotides, the CDR3 is TGTGCCAGCAGTGACAACACCGCCTACGAGCAGTACTTC. This translates into CASSDNTAYEQYF.

The V and J genes are TRBV7-9 and TRBJ2-7; 11 nucleotides align to TRBD1. J lost 4 bases, V lost 5 bases, and 7 bases had no gene match. Germline V lookup: CDR1 SEHNR, CDR2 FQNEAQ (reference sequence). The CDR3 contains 15 residues. CDR3 DNA sequence: TGTGCCAGCAGCATCCCCGGGACAGGGGGTTACGAGCAGTACTTC. It specifies CASSIPGTGGYEQYF.

This clone was observed a single time. The chain couples TRBV7-8 to TRBJ1-2; D possibly corresponds to TRBD1 (5 bases). Germline V gene data show CDR1 as SGHVS and CDR2 as FQNEAQ. Trimming removed 1 base from V and 4 bases from J, with 13 bases in between. This CDR3 spans 15 amino acids. This CDR3 reads CASSLESGEGYGYTF. CDR3 coding DNA: TGTGCCAGCAGCTTAGAATCGGGGGAGGGCTATGGCTACACCTTC.

The rearrangement uses TRBV4-1 and TRBJ2-7, with TRBD1 matching 7 bases. The length of the CDR3 is 15 residues. Germline assignment: CDR1 MGHRA and CDR2 YSYEKL. Trimming took 1 base from V and 3 from J; bases not matched to a gene: 6. CDR3 sequence: CASSQGGDRLYEQYF. Written as DNA, the CDR3 is TGCGCCAGCAGCCAAGGAGGGGACAGACTCTACGAGCAGTACTTC.

This clone showed up just a few times. The CDR3 DNA is TGTGCCAGCAGCACTTTAACCACAGATACGCAGTATTTT. Translating it yields CASSTLTTDTQYF. This chain links TRBV7-3 with TRBJ2-3; no firm D call. There are 13 residues in the CDR3. Germline V lookup: CDR1 SGHTA, CDR2 FQGTGA. V lost 5 bases and J 2 bases, leaving 8 bases between the germline ends.

The gene calls are TRBV6-1 and TRBJ1-1, with D unresolved. Trimming pared 3 bases from V and 0 bases from J, leaving 2 bases between. In germline, CDR1 is MNHNS, CDR2 SASEGT. This CDR3 is 12 amino acids long. The DNA of the CDR3 is TGTGCCAGCAGTGAGATGAACACTGAAGCTTTCTTT. Amino acids: CASSEMNTEAFF.

J is TRBJ1-1 and V is TRBV6-6, with unresolved D. This CDR3 contains 14 residues. The germline V gene encodes CDR1 MNHNY and CDR2 SVGAGI (reference sequence). V was pared by 2 bases and J by 2 bases, with 9 bases between. CDR3 in DNA: TGTGCCAGCAGTTACGTGGCCAGTAACACTGAAGCTTTCTTT. Protein: CASSYVASNTEAFF.

The chain uses TRBV19 and TRBJ2-2; no definite D call. V lost 3 bases to trimming and J lost 6 bases, with 2 bases between them. This CDR3 spans 11 amino acids. Germline values: CDR1 LNHDA, CDR2 SQIVND (reference sequence). The CDR3 coding sequence is TGTGCCAGTAGTATCCCCGGGGAGCTGTTTTTT. This sequence encodes CASSIPGELFF.